This T cell receptor (beta chain) was profiled in a study of blood T cell repertoires in COVID-19. Study as a whole: Donors in the United States, Italy and Spain gave samples during acute or convalescent COVID-19. PBMCs, B-cell-depleted T cells, or T cells provided the cDNA or gDNA that made up the material.

The germline V gene has CDR1 SNHLY and CDR2 FYNNEI. The CDR3 runs to 15 residues. Trimming stripped 2 bases from V and 4 bases from J, with 13 bases between. How the authors handled the data: Scientists estimated how many nucleated cells there were by amplifying reference gene primers. Data came from immunoSEQ multiplex PCR; TCRdb stores just in-frame clones and leaves some out. D and trimming were read from the DNA, whereas the V and J calls and clone size are those reported in that table. The sample contains 450,000 or so clones, 85% to 90% of which appear only once. This chain uses TRBV2 with TRBJ2-3; D is ambiguous. The sequenced material came from peripheral blood. This sequence originates from a man aged 18 to 30 with COVID-19, enrolled during active disease. The CDR3 protein is CASSELSSRPDTQYF. DNA of the CDR3: TGTGCCAGCAGTGAATTAAGCTCCAGGCCAGATACGCAGTATTTT.